These T cell receptor beta chains were read from a single sample in a study of vaccination and CD4 T cells after COVID-19. The antigens for these receptors are not known. TCRdb re-derived calls from the PCR reads in MiXCR, one entry per CDR3 protein. The sample consists of 15,000 to 20,000 distinct CDR3 sequences, approximately 50% of them appearing once. Specimen: CD4+ T cells from blood, cultured in vitro. These TCRs come from a human donor who had recovered from COVID-19. CDR3s include the opening cysteine and the closing phenylalanine or tryptophan. Fields, in order: V gene, J gene, clone size, D gene, CDR3 DNA, CDR3 protein. A D gene is named only where the DNA matches it firmly. Size values are once, few and many counts, or a class for expanded clones, and some rows have none.

v_gene: TRBV27
j_gene: TRBJ2-3
abundance: few
d_gene: .
CDR3nt: TGTGCCAGCAGTTTCTGGAGGGCGTCCACAGATACGCAGTATTTT
CDR3aa: CASSFWRASTDTQYF

v_gene: TRBV11-2
j_gene: TRBJ2-5
abundance: .
d_gene: .
CDR3nt: TGTGCCACGGGATCACTCAACTATTGGGAGACCCAGTACTTC
CDR3aa: CATGSLNYWETQYF

v_gene: TRBV27
j_gene: TRBJ2-2
abundance: .
d_gene: TRBD1
CDR3nt: TGTGCCAGCAGTACCCGGGACAGAGCTTCGAACACCGGGGAGCTGTTTTTT
CDR3aa: CASSTRDRASNTGELFF

v_gene: TRBV19
j_gene: TRBJ2-1
abundance: .
d_gene: .
CDR3nt: TGTGCCAGTGGGACGTTCTCCTACAATGAGCAGTTCTTC
CDR3aa: CASGTFSYNEQFF

v_gene: TRBV20-1
j_gene: TRBJ2-3
abundance: few
d_gene: .
CDR3nt: TGCAGTGCTCGGGGCCTCGGACAGCGTCCAGATACGCAGTATTTT
CDR3aa: CSARGLGQRPDTQYF

v_gene: TRBV19
j_gene: TRBJ1-2
abundance: .
d_gene: TRBD1
CDR3nt: TGTGCCAGTAGTATGGCCAGGGGGGAGAACACCTTC
CDR3aa: CASSMARGENTF

v_gene: TRBV7-2
j_gene: TRBJ2-6
abundance: .
d_gene: TRBD1
CDR3nt: TGTGCCAGCAGCTCCCGGACAGGGCGGGGGGCCAACGTCCTGACTTTC
CDR3aa: CASSSRTGRGANVLTF

v_gene: TRBV10-3
j_gene: TRBJ2-1
abundance: .
d_gene: TRBD2
CDR3nt: TGTGCCATCAGTCGACTAGCGGGAGGGGCCTACAATGAGCAGTTCTTC
CDR3aa: CAISRLAGGAYNEQFF

v_gene: TRBV7-9
j_gene: TRBJ1-2
abundance: .
d_gene: TRBD1
CDR3nt: TGTGCCAGCAGCTTAGCCGGGACAGGGGGAAATGGCTACACCTTC
CDR3aa: CASSLAGTGGNGYTF

v_gene: TRBV20-1
j_gene: TRBJ2-7
abundance: once
d_gene: .
CDR3nt: TGCAGTGCTAGCTCGGGTCACGAGCAGTACTTC
CDR3aa: CSASSGHEQYF

v_gene: TRBV6-1
j_gene: TRBJ1-5
abundance: .
d_gene: TRBD1
CDR3nt: TGTGCCAGCAGGTCCGCTCAGGGGGGTAGAGATCAGCCCCAGCATTTT
CDR3aa: CASRSAQGGRDQPQHF

v_gene: TRBV12-3/TRBV12-4
j_gene: TRBJ2-7
abundance: few
d_gene: .
CDR3nt: TGTGCCAGCAGTCCCCCGGGTTACTACGAGCAGTACTTC
CDR3aa: CASSPPGYYEQYF

v_gene: TRBV6-1
j_gene: TRBJ2-5
abundance: .
d_gene: TRBD2
CDR3nt: TGTGCCAGTTGTTGGTCTAGCGGGGGTTGTGAGACCCAGTACTTC
CDR3aa: CASCWSSGGCETQYF

v_gene: TRBV29-1
j_gene: TRBJ1-2
abundance: .
d_gene: .
CDR3nt: TGCAGCGTTGATGTGTCTTCCGAAAATGGCTACACCTTC
CDR3aa: CSVDVSSENGYTF

v_gene: TRBV5-1
j_gene: TRBJ1-1
abundance: .
d_gene: TRBD1
CDR3nt: TGCGCCAGCAGCTTTGGGGGGGACAGGGTTGCTTTCTTT
CDR3aa: CASSFGGDRVAFF

v_gene: TRBV24-1
j_gene: TRBJ2-3
abundance: .
d_gene: .
CDR3nt: TGTGCCACCAGTGATTTTAAGGGTTTCAAAGATACGCAGTATTTT
CDR3aa: CATSDFKGFKDTQYF

v_gene: TRBV10-2
j_gene: TRBJ2-7
abundance: .
d_gene: .
CDR3nt: TGCGCCAGCAGTGAATTGCGGCGGAGGGGACCGGGCGAGCAGTACTTC
CDR3aa: CASSELRRRGPGEQYF

v_gene: TRBV4-3
j_gene: TRBJ1-1
abundance: once
d_gene: .
CDR3nt: TGCGCCAGCAGCCAAGACCGGTCGGGGGCGATGAACACTGAAGCTTTCTTT
CDR3aa: CASSQDRSGAMNTEAFF

v_gene: TRBV5-4
j_gene: TRBJ2-7
abundance: once
d_gene: TRBD2
CDR3nt: TGTGCCAGCAGCTCGAGACTAGCGGCTCAGCACGAGCAGTACTTC
CDR3aa: CASSSRLAAQHEQYF

v_gene: TRBV7-3
j_gene: TRBJ2-2
abundance: .
d_gene: .
CDR3nt: TGTGCCAGCAGCTTAGGTTTCCGGACAGACACCGGGGAGCTGTTTTTT
CDR3aa: CASSLGFRTDTGELFF

v_gene: TRBV7-2
j_gene: TRBJ1-5
abundance: .
d_gene: .
CDR3nt: TGTGCCAGCAGCCTAGAAGTCGGGAGGGAGAATCAGCCCCAGCATTTT
CDR3aa: CASSLEVGRENQPQHF

v_gene: TRBV29-1
j_gene: TRBJ2-4
abundance: .
d_gene: .
CDR3nt: TGCAGCGTTGTTCAGGAAACACACATTCAGTACTTC
CDR3aa: CSVVQETHIQYF

v_gene: TRBV29-1
j_gene: TRBJ2-5
abundance: .
d_gene: .
CDR3nt: TGCAGCGTTGAGGGTGAAATACAAGAGACCCAGTACTTC
CDR3aa: CSVEGEIQETQYF

v_gene: TRBV5-1
j_gene: TRBJ2-7
abundance: .
d_gene: .
CDR3nt: TGCGCCAGCAGAGCTAAGGAGCGGGCGGGCTACGAGCAGTACTTC
CDR3aa: CASRAKERAGYEQYF

v_gene: TRBV12-3/TRBV12-4
j_gene: TRBJ1-2
abundance: .
d_gene: TRBD1
CDR3nt: TGTGCCAGCAGTACGACAGGGACCCTCTATGGCTACACCTTC
CDR3aa: CASSTTGTLYGYTF

v_gene: TRBV20-1
j_gene: TRBJ2-5
abundance: .
d_gene: TRBD1
CDR3nt: TGCAGTGCTAGTTACCCGGGACAGGGGGATGGAGAGACCCAGTACTTC
CDR3aa: CSASYPGQGDGETQYF

v_gene: TRBV27
j_gene: TRBJ2-2
abundance: few
d_gene: .
CDR3nt: TGTGCCAGCAGCGGGCTAGCCGCCGGGGAGCTGTTTTTT
CDR3aa: CASSGLAAGELFF

v_gene: TRBV24-1
j_gene: TRBJ2-6
abundance: few
d_gene: .
CDR3nt: TGTGCCACCAGTTCTACGGGGTTAGCTGGGGCCAACGTCCTGACTTTC
CDR3aa: CATSSTGLAGANVLTF

v_gene: TRBV29-1
j_gene: TRBJ2-5
abundance: .
d_gene: .
CDR3nt: TGCAGCGTTGTTCGGGGAGCCCAAGAGACCCAGTACTTC
CDR3aa: CSVVRGAQETQYF

v_gene: TRBV24-1
j_gene: TRBJ2-5
abundance: .
d_gene: TRBD2
CDR3nt: TGTGCCACCAGTGACCCTAACCTAGCGGGACGGGAGACCCAGTACTTC
CDR3aa: CATSDPNLAGRETQYF

v_gene: TRBV10-2
j_gene: TRBJ2-5
abundance: .
d_gene: TRBD2
CDR3nt: TGCGCCAGCAGTACAGCGGGAGGGGGAGAGACCCAGTACTTC
CDR3aa: CASSTAGGGETQYF

v_gene: TRBV24-1
j_gene: TRBJ2-5
abundance: .
d_gene: .
CDR3nt: TGTGCCACCAGTGATCCCCGGGGACATCTGAGGGAGACCCAGTACTTC
CDR3aa: CATSDPRGHLRETQYF

v_gene: TRBV30
j_gene: TRBJ2-2
abundance: few
d_gene: .
CDR3nt: TGTGCCTGGAGGTACAGGCTCGACACCGGGGAGCTGTTTTTT
CDR3aa: CAWRYRLDTGELFF

v_gene: TRBV11-2
j_gene: TRBJ1-2
abundance: few
d_gene: .
CDR3nt: TGTGCCAGCAGTGTGGACAGCGTCTTCTATGGCTACACCTTC
CDR3aa: CASSVDSVFYGYTF

v_gene: TRBV10-2
j_gene: TRBJ1-5
abundance: few
d_gene: .
CDR3nt: TGCGCCAGCACGGGGTCGGGGGCCGGCCAGCCCCAGCATTTT
CDR3aa: CASTGSGAGQPQHF

v_gene: TRBV20-1
j_gene: TRBJ2-1
abundance: few
d_gene: TRBD1
CDR3nt: TGCAGTGGGGGAGGACAGGGGGCGGGTGAGCAGTTCTTC
CDR3aa: CSGGGQGAGEQFF

v_gene: TRBV19
j_gene: TRBJ2-5
abundance: once
d_gene: TRBD1
CDR3nt: TGTGCCAGTAGTATGGGACAGGGGGGGGGAGAGACCCAGTACTTC
CDR3aa: CASSMGQGGGETQYF

v_gene: TRBV6-2/TRBV6-3
j_gene: TRBJ1-5
abundance: .
d_gene: .
CDR3nt: TGTGCCAGCAGTTACCGGACGGGACGGACAAATCAGCCCCAGCATTTT
CDR3aa: CASSYRTGRTNQPQHF

v_gene: TRBV18
j_gene: TRBJ2-1
abundance: .
d_gene: TRBD2
CDR3nt: TGTGCCAGCTCACGTAGCGGGAGTATCAATGAGCAGTTCTTC
CDR3aa: CASSRSGSINEQFF

v_gene: TRBV10-3
j_gene: TRBJ2-2
abundance: .
d_gene: TRBD1
CDR3nt: TGTGCCAGCAGTTACACAGGGGGCGGGACCGGGGAGCTGTTTTTT
CDR3aa: CASSYTGGGTGELFF

v_gene: TRBV7-9
j_gene: TRBJ2-2
abundance: few
d_gene: .
CDR3nt: TGTGCCAGCAGCCGAGGACCCACCGGGGAGCTGTTTTTT
CDR3aa: CASSRGPTGELFF

v_gene: TRBV7-2
j_gene: TRBJ1-5
abundance: once
d_gene: .
CDR3nt: TGTGCCAGCAGCCCCGGTGGCAATCAGCCCCAGCATTTT
CDR3aa: CASSPGGNQPQHF

v_gene: TRBV10-3
j_gene: TRBJ2-7
abundance: .
d_gene: TRBD2
CDR3nt: TGTGCCATCAGTGAGTCGACTAGCGGAGGCTACGAGCAGTACTTC
CDR3aa: CAISESTSGGYEQYF

v_gene: TRBV28
j_gene: TRBJ2-7
abundance: .
d_gene: .
CDR3nt: TGTGCCAGCAGTCATCGGGTGTTGGGACTCCAACTACGGGTCTCCTACGAGCAGTACTTC
CDR3aa: CASSHRVLGLQLRVSYEQYF

v_gene: TRBV20-1
j_gene: TRBJ2-1
abundance: .
d_gene: TRBD1
CDR3nt: TGCAGTGCTAGAGGAGGGGGCAGGGGGCTAGGGGAGCAGTTCTTC
CDR3aa: CSARGGGRGLGEQFF

v_gene: TRBV20-1
j_gene: TRBJ1-1
abundance: few
d_gene: .
CDR3nt: TGCAGTGCTAGCCACAGACGAGGGAACACTGAAGCTTTCTTT
CDR3aa: CSASHRRGNTEAFF

v_gene: TRBV7-9
j_gene: TRBJ1-5
abundance: few
d_gene: .
CDR3nt: TGTGCCAGCAGCCCCAATCGGGCAGGGGAAATAGAGCCCCAGCATTTT
CDR3aa: CASSPNRAGEIEPQHF

v_gene: TRBV6-1
j_gene: TRBJ1-1
abundance: .
d_gene: TRBD1
CDR3nt: TGTGCCAGCAGTGGACCCGGGACAGGGTATTGGGGCACTGAAGCTTTCTTT
CDR3aa: CASSGPGTGYWGTEAFF

v_gene: TRBV20-1
j_gene: TRBJ1-6
abundance: .
d_gene: .
CDR3nt: TGCAGTGCTAAGCAGGGGCTGGATTCACCCCTCCACTTT
CDR3aa: CSAKQGLDSPLHF

v_gene: TRBV7-2
j_gene: TRBJ2-1
abundance: .
d_gene: TRBD1
CDR3nt: TGTGCCAGCAGCTGGGACAGGGAACGGTACGGTGAGCAGTTCTTC
CDR3aa: CASSWDRERYGEQFF

v_gene: TRBV6-1
j_gene: TRBJ2-2
abundance: .
d_gene: .
CDR3nt: TGTGCCAGCACCCGGGAGAGGGACACCGGGGAGCTGTTTTTT
CDR3aa: CASTRERDTGELFF

v_gene: TRBV28
j_gene: TRBJ2-7
abundance: .
d_gene: .
CDR3nt: TGTGCCAGCAACCCGACCGGGGGGCTAACCTACGAGCAGTACTTC
CDR3aa: CASNPTGGLTYEQYF

v_gene: TRBV11-2
j_gene: TRBJ2-7
abundance: .
d_gene: .
CDR3nt: TGTGCCAGCAGCTGGGGGGACACACGCTACGAGCAGTACTTC
CDR3aa: CASSWGDTRYEQYF

v_gene: TRBV15
j_gene: TRBJ1-3
abundance: .
d_gene: .
CDR3nt: TGTGCCACCAGCAGAGGACAGGCAGGAAACACCATATATTTT
CDR3aa: CATSRGQAGNTIYF

v_gene: TRBV9
j_gene: TRBJ1-1
abundance: .
d_gene: .
CDR3nt: TGTGCCAGCAGCGCCGGAGGGGAGTTGGGAACTGAAGCTTTCTTT
CDR3aa: CASSAGGELGTEAFF

v_gene: TRBV6-5
j_gene: TRBJ2-2
abundance: .
d_gene: .
CDR3nt: TGTGCCAGCAGTTATACAGAGACCGGGGAGCTGTTTTTT
CDR3aa: CASSYTETGELFF

v_gene: TRBV2
j_gene: TRBJ1-5
abundance: .
d_gene: .
CDR3nt: TGTGCCAGCAGACGAATTGGGACGGGCAATCAGCCCCAGCATTTT
CDR3aa: CASRRIGTGNQPQHF

v_gene: TRBV24-1
j_gene: TRBJ2-3
abundance: .
d_gene: .
CDR3nt: TGTGCCACCAGTGATTCGGACACAGATACGCAGTATTTT
CDR3aa: CATSDSDTDTQYF

v_gene: TRBV27
j_gene: TRBJ1-1
abundance: few
d_gene: .
CDR3nt: TGTGCCAGCAGTCAAGAGGGCTTGAACACTGAAGCTTTCTTT
CDR3aa: CASSQEGLNTEAFF